The source of this T cell receptor beta chain is a study of shared clonotypes between healthy human individuals. Study results and limitations: Donors were few, which limited the genetic and exposure-history diversity represented. Naive CD4 clonotypes overlapped across a few donors at roughly 5%.

Donors, without exception, were Caucasian adults residing in Nashville, Tennessee. V dropped 7 bases and J dropped 3; count of bases not matched to a gene: 3. Germline assignment: CDR1 SGHRS and CDR2 YFSETQ. The CDR3 loop spans 12 amino acids. Concerning this clone itself: The target antigen is unknown.

Profiled with immunoSEQ multiplex PCR; TCRdb holds only in-frame clones, not every one. Here the sample spans about 2.3 million clones, 85% to 95% being singletons. The material sequenced was naive CD4+ T cells from PBMCs. Sample subset: CD45RA+ positively selected. The rearrangement uses TRBV5-1 and TRBJ2-5, with 7 bases identical to TRBD1. This sequence originates from a man younger than 35 in good health. Some clones in this sample may be carry-over from other donors' samples. The CDR3 sequence is CASGQEEETQYF. The CDR3 coding sequence is TGCGCCAGCGGACAGGAAGAAGAGACCCAGTACTTC. The whole variable domain, remainder taken from reference TRBV5-1 and TRBJ2-5, is KAGVTQTPRYLIKTRGQQVTLSCSPISGHRSVSWYQQTPGQGLQFLFEYFSETQRNKGNFPGRFSGRQFSNSRSEMNVSTLELGDSALYLCASGQEEETQYFGPGTRLLVL.